The entry that follows covers one TCR beta chain sequence. The source of the sample is a study of beta chain features in type 1 diabetes. The isolated RNA, all of it, was reverse transcribed, so expressed TCRB transcripts were what got sequenced. Some clones are missing from TCRdb's copy, which holds only in-frame ones; the method was immunoSEQ multiplex PCR. Counted here are 360,000 or so clones, 15% to 20% occurring once; the ten biggest clones make up around 0.045%. The clonotype comes from a woman in her late teens or twenties in good health. What was sequenced was naive CD4+ T cells from blood.

The CDR3, as DNA: TGCGCCAGCAGCAGGGATTGGGCGGGAGGCGAGCAGTACTTC. Translation gives CASSRDWAGGEQYF. The V call is TRBV5-1, the J call TRBJ2-7; 8 bases are shared with TRBD2. Germline loops: CDR1 SGHRS, CDR2 YFSETQ. The CDR3 consists of 14 residues. Germline trimming cut 4 bases from V and 6 bases from J; bases unmatched to any gene: 9.